This is a list of T cell receptor beta chains from one sample in a study of blood T cell repertoires in COVID-19. TCRdb's copy holds only in-frame clones and misses some; the assay was immunoSEQ multiplex PCR. The table includes around 260,000 clones, 84% detected once. Sequencing used PBMCs or T cells enriched from blood (not recorded which). These receptors all come from a man aged 25 to 40 with acute COVID-19. CDR3s include the opening cysteine and the closing phenylalanine or tryptophan. D genes are given only for firm matches. Rows give clone size only sometimes, using once, few, many, or a class for an expanded clone.

V	J	D	size	DNA	CDR3
TRBV3-1/TRBV3-2	TRBJ2-2	-	-	TGTGCCAGCAGCAGGAGGATGAACACCGGGGAGCTGTTTTTT	CASSRRMNTGELFF
TRBV20-1	TRBJ2-2	TRBD2	-	TGCAGTGCTAGTGCGGGAGCGTCCACCGGGGAGCTGTTTTTT	CSASAGASTGELFF
TRBV9	TRBJ1-3	-	many	TGTGCCAGCGGGAGCCGCTCTGGAAACACCATATATTTT	CASGSRSGNTIYF
TRBV24-1	TRBJ2-1	-	-	TGTGCCACCAGTGAGGGAGTCTACAATGAGCAGTTCTTC	CATSEGVYNEQFF
TRBV4-3	TRBJ2-1	TRBD1	-	TGCGCCAGCAGCCAAGTTACCGGGACAGGGGTTTATGAGCAGTTCTTC	CASSQVTGTGVYEQFF
TRBV6-4	TRBJ2-3	TRBD2	many	TGTGCCAGCAGTGACGCGGGAGGAACAGATACGCAGTATTTT	CASSDAGGTDTQYF
TRBV7-3	TRBJ2-3	TRBD2	-	TGTGCCAGCAGCTTCGGTAGCGGGAGCGGAGATACGCAGTATTTT	CASSFGSGSGDTQYF
TRBV5-1	TRBJ2-3	-	-	TGCGCCAGCAGCTCTAGACAGCCGTCGGTCACAGATACGCAGTATTTT	CASSSRQPSVTDTQYF
TRBV9	TRBJ2-3	-	-	TGTGCCAGCAGCGTAGTCGGAGGGCCCACAGATACGCAGTATTTT	CASSVVGGPTDTQYF
TRBV5-1	TRBJ2-2	-	few	TGCGCCAGCAGCTTGGCCGTGGGCGACACCGGGGAGCTGTTTTTT	CASSLAVGDTGELFF
TRBV9	TRBJ1-1	-	-	TGTGCCAGCAGCTCCCGGAGGGGGGGGGTGATATCTGAAGCTTTCTTT	CASSSRRGGVISEAFF
TRBV18	TRBJ2-2	TRBD1	-	TGTGCCAGCTCACCACCCGGGACAGCCACCGGGGAGCTGTTTTTT	CASSPPGTATGELFF
TRBV11-2	TRBJ2-3	TRBD1	-	TGTGCCAGCAGCCCCCCCGGGACAGGGGGAGCAGATACGCAGTATTTT	CASSPPGTGGADTQYF
TRBV5-6	TRBJ1-3	-	few	TGTGCCAGCAGCTTACAAGACTCTGGAAACACCATATATTTT	CASSLQDSGNTIYF
TRBV15	TRBJ1-2	-	-	TGTGCCACCAGCAGACAGGGTGCTAACTATGGCTACACCTTC	CATSRQGANYGYTF
TRBV28	TRBJ1-4	TRBD1	-	TGTGCCACCACGAGGGACAGGGGTGTCTCTGAAAAACTGTTTTTT	CATTRDRGVSEKLFF
TRBV7-9	TRBJ1-4	TRBD1	-	TGTGCCTCGGTAGGGACAGGGGATAATGAAAAACTGTTTTTT	CASVGTGDNEKLFF
TRBV7-6	TRBJ1-3	-	-	TGTGCCAGCAGCCGCGGACACAGCTCTGGAAACACCATATATTTT	CASSRGHSSGNTIYF
TRBV6-1	TRBJ1-6	-	few	TGTGCCAGCAGTGACCGGACAGATTCACCCCTCCACTTT	CASSDRTDSPLHF
TRBV6-5	TRBJ1-3	TRBD1	-	TGTGCCAGCCGACAGGGGTCTGGAAACACCATATATTTT	CASRQGSGNTIYF
TRBV18	TRBJ1-1	TRBD1	-	TGTGCCAGCTCCACCAAACAGGGGACCCTGAACACTGAAGCTTTCTTT	CASSTKQGTLNTEAFF
TRBV5-4	TRBJ1-4	-	-	TGTGCCAGCAGCCGAGGCGGAGGGGAGTTGGGAAAACTGTTTTTT	CASSRGGGELGKLFF